This T cell receptor (beta chain) originates from a study of persistence of HIV-infected CD4 T cells. Cells were stimulated with CMV-infected fibroblast lysates at about 9.4 ug/mL. Sorted nonresponding memory CD4+ T cells were CD40L-negative, CD69-negative, CD45RO-high. This clone was detected a few times. Its antigen is unidentified. This was the immunoSEQ version 4 assay in survey mode. Profiled with immunoSEQ multiplex PCR; TCRdb holds only in-frame clones, not every one. The table includes 50,000 or so clones, 75% to 85% detected once. Sequenced material: CD4+ T cells sorted from PBMCs after roughly 20-hour stimulation, taken from a patient who received antiretroviral therapy. This TCR derives from an adult man with HIV who was CMV-seropositive.

CDR3: CASTGGETQYF. The CDR3 region has the DNA TGTGCCAGCACTGGGGGGGAGACCCAGTACTTC. This chain connects TRBV6-1 to TRBJ2-5; D perhaps matches TRBD2 (6 bases). CDR1 and CDR2 (germline): MNHNS, SASEGT. Trimming removed 7 bases at V and 5 bases at J, with 8 bases between. The CDR3 extends over 11 amino acids.